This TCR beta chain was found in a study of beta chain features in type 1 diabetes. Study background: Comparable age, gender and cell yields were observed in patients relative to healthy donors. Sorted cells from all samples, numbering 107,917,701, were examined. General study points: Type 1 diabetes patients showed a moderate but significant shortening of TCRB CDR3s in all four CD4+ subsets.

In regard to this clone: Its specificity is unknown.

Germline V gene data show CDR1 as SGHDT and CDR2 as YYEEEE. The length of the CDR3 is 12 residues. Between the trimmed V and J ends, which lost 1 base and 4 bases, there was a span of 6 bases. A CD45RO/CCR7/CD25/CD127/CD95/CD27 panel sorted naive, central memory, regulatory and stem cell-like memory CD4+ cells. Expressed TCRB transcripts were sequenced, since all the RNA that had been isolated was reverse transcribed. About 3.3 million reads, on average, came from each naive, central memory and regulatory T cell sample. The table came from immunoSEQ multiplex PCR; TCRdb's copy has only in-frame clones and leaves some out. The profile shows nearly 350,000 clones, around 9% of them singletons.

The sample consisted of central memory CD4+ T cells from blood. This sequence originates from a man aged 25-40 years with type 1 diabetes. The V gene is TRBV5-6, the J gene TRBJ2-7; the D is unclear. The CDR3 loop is CASSLWGYEQYF. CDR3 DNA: TGTGCCAGCAGCTTGTGGGGATACGAGCAGTACTTC.